This T cell receptor (beta chain) was retrieved from a study of T cells in Graves' hyperthyroidism and ophthalmopathy. Whole-study results and caveats: Blood also carried most thyroid clonotypes expanded above 0.001. Model output signaled ophthalmopathy a median roughly 6 months ahead of onset.

Trimming left V 2 bases short and J 4 bases short, with 2 bases between. The CDR3 is 11 amino acids. Exclusion criteria comprised uncontrolled infection, other autoimmune disease, pregnancy or lactation. Based on clinical symptoms, serum thyroxine and TRAb, thyroid ultrasound and orbital computed tomography, diagnoses were reached. This clonotype was detected ten times or more. Its antigen is unknown. TCR beta CDR3 regions were amplified from RNA transcripts. The HTBI primer set served for first-round RT-PCR of the TCR CDR3. Using its own MiXCR run on the multiplex PCR reads, TCRdb lists one record per CDR3 protein. The table records more than 300,000 distinct CDR3 sequences, approximately 17% of them present only once.

This sequence was found in a man aged 18-30 years with Graves' ophthalmopathy. The rearrangement links TRBV12-3 or TRBV12-4 to TRBJ1-1; D call uncertain. The sequenced sample was blood. CDR3 nucleotides: TGTGCCAGCAGTTTAAGCACTGAAGCTTTCTTT. Encoded protein: CASSLSTEAFF.